This T cell receptor beta chain was documented in a study of blood T cell repertoires in COVID-19. Study context: Material from acute and convalescent COVID-19 was sourced from the United States, Italy and Spain. The cDNA or gDNA used as material had been derived from T cells, B-cell-depleted T cells, or PBMCs.

Authors' analysis steps: How many nucleated cells were present was estimated from reference gene primer amplification. Libraries were prepared by immunoSEQ multiplex PCR; TCRdb keeps only in-frame clonotypes and omits some of them. That table is the source of V, J and clone size, and D and trimming were worked out from the DNA. The table records 35,000 to 55,000 clones, 90% of them present only once. There are 15 residues in the CDR3. Per germline, CDR1 LGHNA and CDR2 YSLEER. V was clipped by 0 bases and J by 3 bases, with 12 bases between them. The receptor's source is a human donor in a cohort sampled during active COVID-19. The chain has TRBV4-3 and TRBJ2-7; TRBD1 is a possible D gene (6 bases). What was sequenced was peripheral blood. This CDR3 reads CASSQDRAGVYEQYF. Here the CDR3 DNA reads TGCGCCAGCAGCCAAGATCGGGCAGGGGTCTACGAGCAGTACTTC.